One sample yielded the 3 T cell receptor beta chains listed below, sequenced in a study of CD8 T cells in ankylosing spondylitis. TCRdb fed the 5' RACE reads into MiXCR, producing one record per CDR3 protein. This table holds about 280,000 distinct CDR3 sequences, approximately 20% found once. The sequencing input was blood, either unsorted or a sorted T cell fraction (not recorded which). Receptors originate from a male donor with ankylosing spondylitis or in good health (not recorded which).

The DNA for the CDR3 is TGCAGCGTTGAAGTTAGCGGGGGGGCTAACGGGGAGCTGTTTTTT. This translates into CSVEVSGGANGELFF. The gene calls are TRBV29-1 and TRBJ2-2, with 11 bases fitting TRBD2. Germline values: CDR1 SQVTM, CDR2 ANQGSEA. V was pared by 1 base and J by 7 bases, with 5 bases of the junction left unmatched. The CDR3 has 15 residues.

This clonotype was seen ten or more times. The J gene is TRBJ2-1, the V gene TRBV6-4; D ambiguous. This CDR3 comprises 13 residues. Per germline, CDR1 MRHNA and CDR2 SNTAGT. V gave up 2 bases and J gave up 5 bases, with 7 bases separating them. For the CDR3, the DNA is TGTGCCAGCAGTGACCGACCGAACAATGAGCAGTTCTTC. Translated, it gives CASSDRPNNEQFF.

The chain uses TRBV3-1 and TRBJ2-5, with D possibly matching TRBD2 (6 bases). Germline values: CDR1 LGHDT, CDR2 YNNKEL (reference sequence). The CDR3 length is 14 residues. Between the trimmed V and J ends, which lost 2 bases and 3 bases, there was a span of 10 bases. CDR3 amino acids: CASSQRSGEETQYF. The CDR3 DNA sequence: TGTGCCAGCAGCCAAAGGTCGGGGGAAGAGACCCAGTACTTC.